A selection of T cell receptor beta chains follows, all from one sample in a study of blood T cell repertoires in COVID-19. The method was immunoSEQ multiplex PCR; TCRdb's version includes in-frame clones alone and lacks a portion of them. This table holds fewer than 200,000 clones, about 87% found once. The sample taken for sequencing was peripheral blood. The origin of the receptors is a woman in her fifties or sixties who had recovered from COVID-19. Each CDR3 is given without its conserved first and last residue.

v_call cdr3_aa
TRBV28 ASSFPPRGLAGGVYNEQF
TRBV7-9 ASSLALGESYEQY
TRBV2 ASTGLGRETQY
TRBV3-1/TRBV3-2 ASSQAAGGGARNEQF
TRBV9 ASSFRSAGGPIDTQY
TRBV24-1 ATSDPGTSGGYGQY
TRBV6-5 ASRGLAISEQF
TRBV30 AWSAQGMGYT
TRBV5-1 ASSWAQSTDTQY
TRBV30 AWSGGGSYNSPLH
TRBV5-4 ASSPGGEANYGYT
TRBV11-2 ASSPRVSGANVLT
TRBV7-9 ASSQGPAMEETQY
TRBV19 ASSRGLAGVDTQY
TRBV5-1 ASSFGGVNTEAF
TRBV2 ASREPRGQETQY
TRBV4-2 ASSTQGTSSYNSPLH
TRBV10-3 AIESGGAGTDTQY
TRBV4-1 ASSQVGFGGSYNEQF
TRBV28 ASSPVGGASYEQY
TRBV10-2 ATLQAGGPNEQY